These 32 T cell receptor beta chains share one sample of origin, sequenced in a study of blood T cell repertoires in COVID-19. Assay used: immunoSEQ multiplex PCR; TCRdb lists only in-frame clones, some missing. In the table there are about 220,000 clones, around 87% of which are singletons. The sample comprised PBMCs or T cells enriched from blood (not recorded which). The receptors come from a woman aged 18-35 years in a cohort exposed to, infected with or recovered from COVID-19 (not recorded which).

The chain uses TRBV6-5 and TRBJ1-2; D possibly corresponds to TRBD1 (6 bases). The CDR3 is made up of 14 amino acids. The germline V gene encodes CDR1 MNHEY and CDR2 SVGAGI. V lost 8 bases and J lost 0, with 13 bases in between. The chain's CDR3 is CASGRDTANYGYTF. Written as DNA, the CDR3 is TGTGCCAGCGGACGGGACACCGCTAACTATGGCTACACCTTC.

The chain has TRBV7-2 and TRBJ2-1, with 7 bases fitting TRBD1. J was trimmed by 9 bases and V by 6 bases; bases with no gene match: 5. This CDR3 region has 12 residues. Germline V gene sequence: CDR1 SGHTA, CDR2 FQGNSA. The DNA of the CDR3 is TGTGCCAGCAGTTACTGGACAGGTGAGCAGTTCTTC. It translates to CASSYWTGEQFF. Drawing the rest from reference TRBV7-2 and TRBJ2-1, the complete variable domain is GAGVSQSPSNKVTEKGKDVELRCDPISGHTALYWYRQSLGQGLEFLIYFQGNSAPDKSGLPSDRFSAERTGGSVSTLTIQRTQQEDSAVYLCASSYWTGEQFFGPGTRLTVL.

The rearrangement links TRBV5-6 to TRBJ2-3; D is ambiguous. The CDR3 spans 14 residues. Looked up from germline, CDR1 is SGHDT and CDR2 is YYEEEE. The V end was cut by 3 bases, the J end by 0 bases, with 8 bases between. As DNA, the CDR3 is TGTGCCAGCAGCTCTGGCCAAAGCACAGATACGCAGTATTTT. Its protein product is CASSSGQSTDTQYF.

The chain carries TRBV6-1 and TRBJ1-5; D is uncertain. Germline values: CDR1 MNHNS, CDR2 SASEGT. Trimming took 3 bases from V and 1 from J, leaving 7 bases between them. The CDR3 is made up of 14 amino acids. CDR3 loop: CASSEWRSNQPQHF. CDR3 coding DNA: TGTGCCAGCAGTGAGTGGAGGAGCAATCAGCCCCAGCATTTT.

The V call is TRBV19, the J call TRBJ2-1; 8 positions agree with TRBD1. Trimming took 5 bases from V and 4 from J; bases not matched to a gene: 10. The germline gives CDR1 LNHDA, CDR2 SQIVND (reference sequence). CDR3 length: 16 amino acids. CDR3 loop: CASSPYSGTGYNEQFF. DNA for the CDR3: TGTGCCAGTAGTCCCTATTCCGGGACAGGTTACAATGAGCAGTTCTTC.

V gene TRBV5-6 combines with J gene TRBJ2-7; D is ambiguous. V shed 3 bases and J shed 6 bases, with 7 bases lying between them. Germline CDR1 is SGHDT and CDR2 is YYEEEE. CDR3 length equals 11 residues. In DNA, the CDR3 is TGTGCCAGCAGCTCAATGTCCGAGCAGTACTTC. Its translation is CASSSMSEQYF. Full variable domain (rest looked up from reference TRBV5-6 and TRBJ2-7): DAGVTQSPTHLIKTRGQQVTLRCSPKSGHDTVSWYQQALGQGPQFIFQYYEEEERQRGNFPDRFSGHQFPNYSSELNVNALLLGDSALYLCASSSMSEQYFGPGTRLTVT.

This rearrangement joins TRBV19 to TRBJ1-6; tentatively, D is TRBD1 (5 bases). V gave up 5 bases and J gave up 15 bases, with 20 bases separating them. The germline gives CDR1 LNHDA, CDR2 SQIVND (reference sequence). The CDR3 is made up of 14 amino acids. This chain's CDR3 is CASSERQNPGVLHF. CDR3 bases: TGTGCCAGTAGTGAAAGACAGAACCCCGGAGTCCTCCACTTT. The whole variable domain, filled in from reference TRBV19 and TRBJ1-6, reads DGGITQSPKYLFRKEGQNVTLSCEQNLNHDAMYWYRQDPGQGLRLIYYSQIVNDFQKGDIAEGYSVSREKKESFPLTVTSAQKNPTAFYLCASSERQNPGVLHFGNGTRLTVT.

The chain carries TRBV19 and TRBJ2-5, with D perhaps matching TRBD2 (6 bases). The CDR3 is 18 residues long. The germline V gene encodes CDR1 LNHDA and CDR2 SQIVND (reference sequence). V lost 5 bases to trimming and J lost 2 bases, with 24 bases between them. CDR3 region: CASSPRVGTAGLQETQYF. CDR3 sequence (DNA): TGTGCCAGTAGTCCCCGCGTCGGGACTGCGGGGCTTCAAGAGACCCAGTACTTC.

This chain links TRBV28 with TRBJ1-4; 7 nucleotides line up with TRBD1. The germline V gene encodes CDR1 MDHEN and CDR2 SYDVKM. The CDR3 spans 17 residues. V lost 4 bases and J lost 1; bases outside the gene matches: 9. CDR3 in amino acids: CASSSSPGGGTNEKLFF. CDR3 coding DNA: TGTGCCAGCAGTTCCTCCCCAGGGGGTGGAACTAATGAAAAACTGTTTTTT.

The chain joins TRBV2 to TRBJ1-2, with D possibly being TRBD1 (6 bases). CDR1 is SNHLY, CDR2 FYNNEI, per germline. V shed 4 bases and J shed 4 bases, with 13 bases lying between them. This CDR3 contains 14 residues. CDR3: CASSGNRVGYGYTF. As DNA, the CDR3 is TGTGCCAGCAGTGGAAACAGGGTGGGCTATGGCTACACCTTC.

The chain has TRBV12-3 or TRBV12-4 and TRBJ1-2; perhaps TRBD1 as D (5 bases). The CDR3 has 12 residues. Trimming stripped 6 bases from V and 2 bases from J, with 7 bases between. CDR3 nucleotides: TGTGCCAGCAGCCGGGGGAACTATGGCTACACCTTC. Protein sequence: CASSRGNYGYTF.

The V gene is TRBV5-6, the J gene TRBJ2-6, with a tentative D call TRBD1 (5 bases). The germline V and J ends were trimmed by 2 bases and 3 bases, with 15 bases remaining between them. The CDR3 consists of 17 residues. The germline V gene has CDR1 SGHDT and CDR2 YYEEEE. CDR3: CASSFSGKGVGANVLTF. The DNA of the CDR3 is TGTGCCAGCAGCTTTTCAGGGAAAGGGGTTGGGGCCAACGTCCTGACTTTC.

In this sample, this clone turned up once. This chain connects TRBV7-2 to TRBJ2-1, with a weak D call TRBD2 (5 bases). The CDR3 runs 13 residues. Trimming took 6 bases from V and 7 from J, leaving 13 bases between them. Germline CDR1 reads SGHTA; CDR2 reads FQGNSA. In nucleotides, the CDR3 is TGTGCCAGCAGTGCGGGCCCATCGAATGAGCAGTTCTTC. This gives the protein CASSAGPSNEQFF.

Of note for this clone: This specimen includes other DNA sequences encoding the same CDR3. The V call is TRBV7-9, the J call TRBJ2-1; 9 positions match TRBD2. The CDR3 has 15 amino acids. In germline, CDR1 is SEHNR, CDR2 FQNEAQ (reference sequence). With V trimmed by 5 bases and J by 4 bases, 6 bases remained unmatched. This CDR3 reads CASSLAGGRYNEQFF. In DNA, the CDR3 is TGTGCCAGCAGCCTCGCGGGAGGGAGATACAATGAGCAGTTCTTC.

This clone appeared a single time. The chain links TRBV5-4 to TRBJ1-1; 11 positions agree with TRBD1. V dropped 6 bases and J dropped 4; count of bases not matched to a gene: 2. The V gene's germline CDR1 is SGHNT and CDR2 YYREEE (reference sequence). This CDR3 spans 13 amino acids. The CDR3 DNA reads as TGTGCCAGCACGGGACAGGGGGTCACTGAAGCTTTCTTT. Its translation is CASTGQGVTEAFF.

The chain combines TRBV2 with TRBJ2-7; a weak D match, TRBD1 (5 bases). V lost 5 bases, J lost 2 bases, and 13 bases lay in between. CDR3 size: 14 residues. In germline, CDR1 is SNHLY, CDR2 FYNNEI. The CDR3: CASSKQGTAYEQYF. CDR3 nucleotide sequence: TGTGCCAGCAGTAAGCAGGGAACTGCCTACGAGCAGTACTTC.

Comment on this clone: One end of the junction fails to match germline, which may point to a read error. The chain couples TRBV11-3 to TRBJ1-6; D remains ambiguous. CDR3 length equals 15 residues. The germline V gene has CDR1 SGHNT and CDR2 YENEEA. The CDR3 DNA reads TGTGCCAGCAGCTTCGCCGGTTCCCCTAATTTACCCCTCCACTTT. Residues: CASSFAGSPNLPLHF.

The chain carries TRBV27 and TRBJ2-1; D may be TRBD1 (7 bases). V lost 6 bases, J lost 10 bases, and 25 bases lay in between. Germline V gene data show CDR1 as MNHEY and CDR2 as SMNVEV (reference sequence). This CDR3 has 16 amino acids. CDR3 nucleotides: TGTGCCAGCAGCCCTGACAGGGTGGGAGGACAGGACGAGCAGTTCTTC. Translation gives CASSPDRVGGQDEQFF.

On this clone: The junction differs from germline at one of its ends, possibly a read error. This chain connects TRBV6-2 or TRBV6-3 to TRBJ2-1, with D possibly TRBD1 on 6 matching bases. The germline CDR1 and CDR2 sequences are MNHEY and SVGEGT. The CDR3 runs 13 residues. The CDR3 DNA reads as TGTGCCAGCAGTGCGGACAGTTATAATCTTATGGTCTTC. Translation: CASSADSYNLMVF.

This chain joins TRBV15 and TRBJ1-1, with TRBD1 matching over 9 bases. Losses at the gene ends were 1 base for V and 1 base for J; bases not matched to a gene: 7. CDR3 length equals 17 residues. Germline V gene lookup returns CDR1 LNHNV and CDR2 YYDKDF (reference sequence). The CDR3 nucleotides are TGTGCCACCAGCAGAGCGGGACAGGGCTCGAAGAACACTGAAGCTTTCTTT. This gives the protein CATSRAGQGSKNTEAFF.

The chain combines TRBV18 with TRBJ1-1, with 8 bases identical to TRBD1. The junction had 7 bases not matched to a gene; V was cut back by 3 bases and J by 1 base. There are 16 residues in the CDR3. Germline V gene sequence: CDR1 KGHSH, CDR2 LQKENI. CDR3 in DNA: TGTGCCAGCTCACCCCCCGACAGGGGCTCGAACACTGAAGCTTTCTTT. Protein product: CASSPPDRGSNTEAFF.

V and J are TRBV5-8 and TRBJ1-4, with 7 bases aligning to TRBD1. The CDR3 length is 14 residues. Germline V gene lookup returns CDR1 SGHTS and CDR2 YDEGEE. After removal of 1 base from V and 7 bases from J, the junction contained 4 bases not matched to a gene. The CDR3 sequence is CASSLYRGGEKLFF. CDR3 bases: TGTGCCAGCAGCTTGTACAGGGGCGGTGAAAAACTGTTTTTT.

This clone was recorded only once. The chain has TRBV7-9 and TRBJ1-2; TRBD1 is a possible D gene (6 bases). The CDR3 extends over 13 amino acids. The V end lost 5 bases, the J end lost 4 bases, and 11 bases lay between the germline ends. Germline V gene lookup returns CDR1 SEHNR and CDR2 FQNEAQ (reference sequence). CDR3 bases: TGTGCCAGCAGCGGGGAACAGGGCTATGGCTACACCTTC. This encodes CASSGEQGYGYTF.

The chain links TRBV5-1 to TRBJ2-1, with 12 bases aligning to TRBD2. Germline V gene data show CDR1 as SGHRS and CDR2 as YFSETQ. The trim removed 7 bases at V and 7 bases at J, leaving 12 bases unmatched. The CDR3 sequence is 16 residues long. CDR3 nucleotide sequence: TGCGCCAGCGGCCGACAGGGGACTAGCGGGCAGAATGAGCAGTTCTTC. The encoded protein is CASGRQGTSGQNEQFF.

The sample holds a few counts of this clone. The chain uses TRBV6-6 and TRBJ1-2; 7 bases fit TRBD1. Germline V CDR1 and CDR2: MNHNY, SVGAGI (reference sequence). The CDR3 loop spans 13 amino acids. J was trimmed by 4 bases and V by 6 bases; bases with no gene match: 5. Written as DNA, the CDR3 is TGTGCCAGCAGGCCGGGACAGTCCTATGGCTACACCTTC. This codes for CASRPGQSYGYTF.

The V and J genes are TRBV12-3 or TRBV12-4 and TRBJ2-5, with a tentative D call TRBD1 (6 bases). Trimming shortened V by 3 bases and J by 2 bases, and 7 bases separated the two germline ends. CDR3 size: 13 residues. CDR3: CASSFDRQETQYF. DNA of the CDR3: TGTGCCAGCAGTTTCGACAGGCAAGAGACCCAGTACTTC.

This clone was observed once. This chain links TRBV11-3 with TRBJ2-3; TRBD2 matches 10 bases. There are 16 residues in the CDR3. With 1 base clipped from V and 6 bases from J, the junction kept 7 bases outside the gene matches. Germline V CDR1 and CDR2: SGHNT, YENEEA. CDR3 in amino acids: CASSLVASGRVDTQYF. In nucleotides, the CDR3 is TGTGCCAGCAGCTTAGTGGCTAGCGGGAGAGTGGATACGCAGTATTTT.

The chain has TRBV7-8 and TRBJ2-4, with no clear D. The germline gives CDR1 SGHVS, CDR2 FQNEAQ. The V gene lost 1 base and the J gene lost 0 bases, with 7 bases spanning the gap. The CDR3 is made up of 15 amino acids. Here the CDR3 reads CASSLDRIAKNIQYF. In nucleotides, the CDR3 is TGTGCCAGCAGCTTAGACAGAATAGCCAAAAACATTCAGTACTTC.

This rearrangement joins TRBV5-1 to TRBJ1-1; tentatively, D is TRBD1 (6 bases). This CDR3 region has 13 residues. The germline V and J ends were trimmed by 3 bases and 10 bases, with 16 bases remaining between them. The germline CDR1 and CDR2 sequences are SGHRS and YFSETQ. The CDR3 sequence: CASSSTQGRVAFF. The CDR3 DNA follows: TGCGCCAGCAGCTCGACTCAGGGGCGCGTAGCTTTCTTT.

This chain links TRBV5-6 with TRBJ1-5; D may be TRBD1 (5 bases). This CDR3 region has 13 residues. Trimming cost V 3 bases and J 9 bases, with 13 bases left between them. Germline V lookup: CDR1 SGHDT, CDR2 YYEEEE. CDR3 loop: CASSSSRAGPQHF. CDR3 nucleotides: TGTGCCAGCAGCTCCAGCAGGGCAGGGCCCCAGCATTTT.

This clone was seen only a few times. The rearrangement uses TRBV9 and TRBJ1-2; D is possibly TRBD1 (6 bases). The V gene's germline CDR1 is SGDLS and CDR2 YYNGEE. This CDR3 is 14 amino acids long. V lost 1 base and J 2 bases, leaving 9 bases between the germline ends. The CDR3 sequence: CASSVNRDNYGYTF. CDR3 DNA sequence: TGTGCCAGCAGCGTAAACAGGGACAACTATGGCTACACCTTC.

The CDR3: CASSPTVGAGYTF. DNA for the CDR3: TGTGCCAGCAGTCCGACAGTGGGGGCTGGCTACACCTTC. The chain joins TRBV6-5 to TRBJ1-2, with a tentative D call TRBD1 (6 bases). From germline, CDR1 is MNHEY and CDR2 SVGAGI. This CDR3 contains 13 residues. The V and J ends lost 5 bases and 7 bases respectively, with 14 bases between them.